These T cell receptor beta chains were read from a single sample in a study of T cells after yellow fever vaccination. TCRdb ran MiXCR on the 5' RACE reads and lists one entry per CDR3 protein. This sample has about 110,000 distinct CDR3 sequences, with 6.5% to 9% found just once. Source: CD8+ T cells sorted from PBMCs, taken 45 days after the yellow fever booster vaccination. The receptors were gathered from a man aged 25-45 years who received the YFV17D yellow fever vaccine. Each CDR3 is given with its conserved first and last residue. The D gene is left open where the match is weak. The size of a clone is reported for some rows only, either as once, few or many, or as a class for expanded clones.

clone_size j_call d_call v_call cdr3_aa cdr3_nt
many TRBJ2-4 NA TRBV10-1 CASSDRVGAHF TGCGCCAGCAGTGATCGAGTGGGGGCCCACTTC
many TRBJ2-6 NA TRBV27 CASSLGSSGANVLTF TGTGCCAGCAGTTTAGGCAGCTCTGGGGCCAACGTCCTGACTTTC
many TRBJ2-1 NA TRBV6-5 CASSYSLGVNEQFF TGTGCCAGCAGTTACTCGTTGGGGGTCAATGAGCAGTTCTTC
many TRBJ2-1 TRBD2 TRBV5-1 CASSLGLAGVLEQFF TGCGCCAGCAGCTTGGGACTAGCGGGAGTACTTGAGCAGTTCTTC
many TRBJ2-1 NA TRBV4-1 CASSQEGGGPREQFF TGCGCCAGCAGCCAAGAGGGCGGAGGTCCCAGGGAGCAGTTCTTC
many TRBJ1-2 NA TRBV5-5 CASSLRRIYGYTF TGTGCCAGCAGCTTGCGCAGGATCTATGGCTACACCTTC
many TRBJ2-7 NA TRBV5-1 CASSLEPGYPYEQYF TGCGCCAGCAGCTTGGAGCCGGGGTACCCCTACGAGCAGTACTTC
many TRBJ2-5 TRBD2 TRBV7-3 CASSLIPGGQETQYF TGTGCCAGCAGCTTAATTCCGGGAGGGCAAGAGACCCAGTACTTC
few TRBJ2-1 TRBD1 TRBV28 CASSFPPTGGSYNEQFF TGTGCCAGCAGTTTTCCCCCGACAGGGGGCTCCTACAATGAGCAGTTCTTC
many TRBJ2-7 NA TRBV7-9 CASSFSSHEQYF TGTGCCAGCAGCTTCTCTTCTCACGAGCAGTACTTC
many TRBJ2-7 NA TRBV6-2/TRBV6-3 CASSIDLYEQYF TGTGCCAGCAGTATCGATCTCTACGAGCAGTACTTC
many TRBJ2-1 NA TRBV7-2 CASEGILYNEQFF TGTGCCAGCGAGGGGATCCTTTACAATGAGCAGTTCTTC
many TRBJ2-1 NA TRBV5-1 CASSSPRVGGPPLEQFF TGCGCCAGCAGCTCCCCTAGGGTAGGAGGCCCGCCTTTAGAGCAGTTCTTC
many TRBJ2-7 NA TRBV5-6 CASSSFSYEQYF TGTGCCAGCAGCTCCTTTTCGTACGAGCAGTACTTC
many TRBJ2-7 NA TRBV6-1 CASIPGTGHPYLEQYF TGTGCCAGCATCCCCGGGACGGGACACCCCTACTTGGAGCAGTACTTC
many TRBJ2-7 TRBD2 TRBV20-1 CSARASLAGGYEQYF TGCAGTGCTAGAGCGTCCCTAGCGGGAGGGTACGAGCAGTACTTC
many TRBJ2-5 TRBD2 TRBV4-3 CASSQQGGDQETQYF TGCGCCAGCAGCCAACAGGGAGGGGACCAAGAGACCCAGTACTTC
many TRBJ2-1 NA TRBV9 CASSVAGGNEQFF TGTGCCAGCAGCGTAGCGGGCGGGAATGAGCAGTTCTTC
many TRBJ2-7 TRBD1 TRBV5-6 CASSRPRTGTYEQYF TGTGCCAGCAGCCGACCCCGGACAGGGACCTACGAGCAGTACTTC
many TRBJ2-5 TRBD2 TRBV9 CASSATGGPGETQYF TGTGCCAGCAGCGCGACGGGAGGGCCAGGGGAGACCCAGTACTTC
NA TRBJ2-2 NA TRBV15 CATSAQGPGTGELFF TGTGCCACCAGCGCCCAAGGGCCGGGCACCGGGGAGCTGTTTTTT
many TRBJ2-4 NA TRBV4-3 CASSQGSGRRYF TGCGCCAGCAGCCAGGGATCTGGACGTCGGTACTTC
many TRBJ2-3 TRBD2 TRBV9 CASSVSGRARADTQYF TGTGCCAGCAGCGTTAGCGGGAGGGCCAGGGCAGATACGCAGTATTTT
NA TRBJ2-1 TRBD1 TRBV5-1 CASSFGPDRGNEQFF TGCGCCAGCAGCTTCGGTCCTGACAGGGGAAATGAGCAGTTCTTC
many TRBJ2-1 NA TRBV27 CASHSFTEGGGEQFF TGTGCCAGCCACTCTTTTACCGAGGGGGGCGGTGAGCAGTTCTTC
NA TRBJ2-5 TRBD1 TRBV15 CATSREGGQEGETQYF TGTGCCACCAGCAGAGAGGGGGGACAGGAGGGAGAGACCCAGTACTTC
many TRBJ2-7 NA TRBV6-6 CASVERAAYEQYF TGTGCCAGCGTCGAGCGGGCGGCCTACGAGCAGTACTTC
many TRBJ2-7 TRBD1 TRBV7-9 CASSSPETGGYEQYF TGTGCCAGCAGCTCTCCTGAGACAGGGGGCTACGAGCAGTACTTC
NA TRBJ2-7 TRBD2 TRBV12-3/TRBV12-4 CASSSGTSRIQQPYEQYF TGTGCCAGCAGTTCCGGGACTAGCAGAATACAGCAGCCCTACGAGCAGTACTTC
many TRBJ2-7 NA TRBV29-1 CSVEEGKFYEQYF TGCAGCGTTGAAGAGGGAAAGTTCTACGAGCAGTACTTC
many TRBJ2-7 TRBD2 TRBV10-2 CASTRVAGDEQYF TGCGCCAGCACTCGGGTAGCGGGAGACGAGCAGTACTTC
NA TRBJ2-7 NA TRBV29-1 CSVEVAGDTYEQYF TGCAGCGTTGAAGTTGCAGGGGACACCTACGAGCAGTACTTC
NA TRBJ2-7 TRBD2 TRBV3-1 CASSQVSLAGEPTYEQYF TGTGCCAGCAGCCAAGTGAGTCTAGCGGGGGAGCCGACCTACGAGCAGTACTTC
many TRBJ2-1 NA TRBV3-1 CASSLSDLNEQFF TGTGCCAGCAGCCTCTCGGATCTCAATGAGCAGTTCTTC
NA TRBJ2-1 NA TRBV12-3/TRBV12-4 CTSSHPQASSHPDYEQFF TGTACCAGCAGTCATCCTCAGGCTAGTTCGCACCCGGACTATGAGCAGTTCTTC
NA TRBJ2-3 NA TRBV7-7 CASSPYSLGPGRADTQYF TGTGCTAGCAGCCCATATTCTTTGGGACCAGGAAGAGCAGATACGCAGTATTTT
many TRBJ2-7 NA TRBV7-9 CASSLVGRSYEQYF TGTGCCAGCAGCTTGGTCGGGCGCTCCTACGAGCAGTACTTC
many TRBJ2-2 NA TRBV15 CATSRDPPGTNTGELFF TGTGCCACCAGCAGAGATCCGCCAGGCACCAACACCGGGGAGCTGTTTTTT